Below are 19 T cell receptor beta chains sequenced from a single sample in a study of T-cell memory formation after mild COVID-19. TCRdb reprocessed the 5' RACE reads via MiXCR and lists one record per CDR3 protein. Here the sample spans around 430,000 distinct CDR3 sequences, 15% to 20% being singletons. The sample was PBMCs or a T cell subset sorted from them (not recorded which). The receptors here all came from a man aged 18-30 years who had mild COVID-19 (a few samples of this study predate the infection). Cell type and time point are not known.

There are many counts of this clonotype. This chain uses TRBV7-9 with TRBJ1-5; D unclear. Trimming left V 4 bases short and J 2 bases short, with 9 bases between. CDR3 length: 14 amino acids. Germline V gives CDR1 SEHNR, CDR2 FQNEAQ (reference sequence). The CDR3 DNA sequence: TGTGCCAGCAGCTCAACTAGGGGCAATCAGCCCCAGCATTTT. Its translation is CASSSTRGNQPQHF.

This chain uses TRBV29-1 with TRBJ1-1; D unresolved. Trimming took off 2 bases at V and 7 bases at J, with 11 bases between the two ends. Germline loops: CDR1 SQVTM, CDR2 ANQGSEA. This CDR3 has 12 amino acids. As DNA, the CDR3 is TGCAGCGTTGAATTCGGTGGGTTTGAAGCTTTCTTT. It encodes CSVEFGGFEAFF.

This clonotype has only a few counts. This chain connects TRBV5-1 to TRBJ2-3; 7 nucleotides agree with TRBD1. The CDR3 is 15 amino acids. From germline, CDR1 is SGHRS and CDR2 YFSETQ. V dropped 0 bases and J dropped 1; count of bases not matched to a gene: 2. CDR3 sequence (DNA): TGCGCCAGCAGCTTGGTAAGGGGGCGCACAGATACGCAGTATTTT. As protein: CASSLVRGRTDTQYF.

V is TRBV4-1 and J is TRBJ2-5; a weak D match, TRBD2 (5 bases). The V end was cut by 4 bases, the J end by 6 bases, with 18 bases between. Germline CDR1 MGHRA, CDR2 YSYEKL. CDR3 length equals 15 residues. The CDR3 loop is CASSLGNGNAKTQYF. The CDR3 DNA sequence: TGCGCCAGCAGCCTAGGAAACGGGAACGCGAAGACCCAGTACTTC.

About this clonotype itself: The junction differs from germline at one of its ends, possibly a read error. The rearrangement joins TRBV7-9 to TRBJ2-5; D gene ambiguous. Per germline, CDR1 SEHNR and CDR2 FQNEAQ (reference sequence). The CDR3 loop spans 15 amino acids. CDR3 sequence (DNA): TGTGCCAGCAGCTTTAGCATTGGTTACGAAGAGAACCAGTACTTC. Encoded protein: CASSFSIGYEENQYF.

Notes on this clonotype: At one end, the junction sequence differs from germline, possibly due to a read error. This chain uses TRBV3-1 with TRBJ2-1; 11 positions agree with TRBD2. Germline V CDR1 and CDR2: LGHDT, YNNKEL (reference sequence). The CDR3 extends over 12 amino acids. CDR3 sequence reads: CASSQGVSGGVF. The DNA for the CDR3 is TGTGCCAGCAGCCAAGGTGTTAGCGGGGGGGTGTTC.

The CDR3 region has the DNA TGTGCCAGCAGCAAAGCCTCCTATGAGCGGGTTTTGGAGACCCAGTACTTC. It encodes CASSKASYERVLETQYF. The chain has TRBV21-1 and TRBJ2-5; whether TRBD2, the table's D call, matches the DNA was not checked. TRBV21-1 is labeled a pseudogene. There are 17 residues in the CDR3.

The rearrangement links TRBV12-3 or TRBV12-4 to TRBJ2-1; 9 bases map to TRBD2. The CDR3 sequence is 16 residues long. J was trimmed by 1 base and V by 3 bases; bases with no gene match: 4. The CDR3 is CASSLERGVSYNEQFF. The CDR3 DNA reads TGTGCCAGCAGTTTGGAGCGGGGGGTTTCCTACAATGAGCAGTTCTTC.

This clonotype was seen a handful of times. The J gene is TRBJ1-5, the V gene TRBV20-1, with TRBD1 matching 9 bases. CDR1 and CDR2 (germline): DFQATT, SNEGSKA (reference sequence). J was trimmed by 6 bases and V by 5 bases; bases with no gene match: 11. CDR3 length: 15 amino acids. Here the CDR3 DNA reads TGCAGTGCTTGGCGAATCACAGGGGGCGGTCAGCCCCAGCATTTT. As protein: CSAWRITGGGQPQHF.

This clonotype has more than one count but fewer than ten. The rearrangement joins TRBV7-8 to TRBJ2-3; D perhaps matches TRBD1 (6 bases). CDR1 is SGHVS, CDR2 FQNEAQ, per germline. This CDR3 is built from 15 residues. Trimming cost V 4 bases and J 7 bases, with 18 bases left between them. The DNA for the CDR3 is TGTGCCAGCAGCTCCCTCTACCGGGACATGAATACGCAGTATTTT. Translation: CASSSLYRDMNTQYF.

This chain joins TRBV7-8 and TRBJ2-3, with D tentatively TRBD1 or TRBD2 (5 bases each). The CDR3 runs to 16 residues. Trimming cost V 1 base and J 7 bases, with 18 bases left between them. Per germline, CDR1 SGHVS and CDR2 FQNEAQ. This CDR3 reads CASSLGPGKGSYTQYF. In DNA form, the CDR3 reads TGTGCCAGCAGCTTAGGTCCGGGAAAGGGGTCATATACGCAGTATTTT.

The chain combines TRBV4-3 with TRBJ2-3; 7 bases fit TRBD2. This CDR3 contains 14 residues. The trim removed 5 bases at V and 5 bases at J, leaving 7 bases unmatched. Germline CDR1 is LGHNA and CDR2 is YSLEER. This CDR3 is CASSSSGAGDTQYF. The CDR3, as DNA: TGCGCCAGCAGCTCGAGCGGGGCTGGAGATACGCAGTATTTT.

This clonotype was recorded at least ten times. The chain has TRBV15 and TRBJ1-4; no definite D call. V was pared by 0 bases and J by 5 bases, with 10 bases between. This CDR3 comprises 15 residues. Germline lookup yields CDR1 LNHNV and CDR2 YYDKDF (reference sequence). The CDR3 sequence is CATSREGGLNEKLFF. CDR3 sequence (DNA): TGTGCCACCAGCAGAGAGGGCGGACTGAATGAAAAACTGTTTTTT. Full variable domain (rest looked up from reference TRBV15 and TRBJ1-4): DAMVIQNPRYQVTQFGKPVTLSCSQTLNHNVMYWYQQKSSQAPKLLFHYYDKDFNNEADTPDNFQSRRPNTSFCFLDIRSPGLGDTAMYLCATSREGGLNEKLFFGSGTQLSVL.

The table lists this clonotype with a few counts. The rearrangement joins TRBV7-3 to TRBJ2-5; TRBD1 matches at 8 bases. The CDR3 has 15 residues. V lost 2 bases, J lost 5 bases, and 7 bases stayed unmatched. The V gene's germline CDR1 is SGHTA and CDR2 FQGTGA. The CDR3 region is CASSLDTGGWETQYF. The CDR3 DNA reads TGTGCCAGCAGCTTAGACACAGGGGGTTGGGAGACCCAGTACTTC.

This clonotype came up many times. The chain is built from TRBV6-2 or TRBV6-3 and TRBJ1-1, with D possibly being TRBD1 (5 bases). This CDR3 comprises 13 residues. Germline CDR1 reads MNHEY; CDR2 reads SVGEGT. With 6 bases removed from V and 1 base from J, the gap between germline ends came to 9 bases. The CDR3 here is CASSYGQNTEAFF. CDR3 bases: TGTGCCAGCAGCTACGGACAGAACACTGAAGCTTTCTTT.

This clonotype was seen more than once but under ten times. This chain joins TRBV29-1 and TRBJ1-2, with D tentatively TRBD1 (5 bases). Trimming pared 3 bases from V and 4 bases from J, leaving 12 bases between. Per germline, CDR1 SQVTM and CDR2 ANQGSEA. CDR3 length: 13 amino acids. The CDR3 is CSVDGGVVYGYTF. DNA of the CDR3: TGCAGCGTTGACGGGGGGGTGGTCTATGGCTACACCTTC.

The sample holds a few counts of this clonotype. V and J are TRBV28 and TRBJ2-7, with 7 bases fitting TRBD1. The germline V gene encodes CDR1 MDHEN and CDR2 SYDVKM. This CDR3 spans 15 amino acids. V lost 5 bases, J lost 2 bases, and 9 bases stayed unmatched. The CDR3 here is CASSPPGTVPYEQYV. CDR3 nucleotide sequence: TGTGCCAGCAGTCCTCCGGGGACAGTCCCCTACGAGCAGTACGTC.

The chain uses TRBV7-2 and TRBJ1-2; D not resolved. CDR3 size: 14 residues. Germline V gene data show CDR1 as SGHTA and CDR2 as FQGNSA. Trimming left V 3 bases short and J 8 bases short, with 16 bases between. The CDR3 DNA is TGTGCCAGCAGCTTCCGACAAGCACCTGGAGGCTACACCTTC. Translation gives CASSFRQAPGGYTF.

The chain joins TRBV6-1 to TRBJ2-7; D gene unclear. CDR3 length: 13 residues. V dropped 2 bases and J dropped 2 bases, with 7 bases sitting between them. Germline CDR1 is MNHNS and CDR2 is SASEGT. The DNA for the CDR3 is TGTGCCAGCAGTGAAAAAGGTACCTACGAGCAGTACGTC. Translating gives CASSEKGTYEQYV.